Shown below are 15 T cell receptor beta chains from a single sample sequenced in a study of blood T cell repertoires in COVID-19. Measured with immunoSEQ multiplex PCR; TCRdb has only the in-frame clones, and not every one. The sample consists of approximately 250,000 clones, about 86% of them appearing once. The specimen sequenced was peripheral blood. The receptors derive from a woman in her sixties or seventies with COVID-19, enrolled during active disease.

The chain joins TRBV7-9 to TRBJ2-5; tentative D call: TRBD1 (6 bases). The CDR3 runs to 14 residues. Germline CDR1 SEHNR, CDR2 FQNEAQ (reference sequence). Trimming took 0 bases from V and 2 from J, leaving 7 bases between them. The DNA for the CDR3 is TGTGCCAGCAGCTTAGCGACAGGACAAGAGACCCAGTACTTC. Its translation is CASSLATGQETQYF. Complete variable domain (other parts from reference TRBV7-9 and TRBJ2-5): DTGVSQNPRHKITKRGQNVTFRCDPISEHNRLYWYRQTLGQGPEFLTYFQNEAQLEKSRLLSDRFSAERPKGSFSTLEIQRTEQGDSAMYLCASSLATGQETQYFGPGTRLLVL.

J is TRBJ1-4 and V is TRBV7-9; possibly TRBD1 for D (6 bases). The CDR3 is 14 amino acids. V dropped 5 bases and J dropped 4 bases, with 11 bases sitting between them. Per the germline V gene, CDR1 is SEHNR and CDR2 is FQNEAQ (reference sequence). CDR3 residues: CASSGTGFNEKLFF. DNA of the CDR3: TGTGCCAGCAGCGGAACAGGGTTTAATGAAAAACTGTTTTTT.

The sample holds one count of this clone. The genes are TRBV6-5 and TRBJ1-1; D is perhaps TRBD1 (6 bases). CDR3 size: 16 residues. V lost 1 base to trimming and J lost 4 bases, with 16 bases between them. Germline-derived CDR1 and CDR2 are MNHEY and SVGAGI. The CDR3 protein is CASSYYRVSVVTEAFF. The DNA for the CDR3 is TGTGCCAGCAGTTACTACAGGGTTTCGGTCGTCACTGAAGCTTTCTTT.

The rearrangement joins TRBV5-6 to TRBJ2-1, with unresolved D. Between the trimmed V and J ends, which lost 2 bases and 0 bases, there was a span of 9 bases. The CDR3 has 15 residues. CDR1 and CDR2 from the germline V gene are SGHDT and YYEEEE. The CDR3 loop reads CASSFQASSYNEQFF. For the CDR3, the DNA is TGTGCCAGCAGCTTTCAGGCCAGCTCCTACAATGAGCAGTTCTTC.

V is TRBV9 and J is TRBJ2-5; TRBD2 matches at 9 bases. Germline CDR1 SGDLS, CDR2 YYNGEE. V lost 4 bases to trimming and J lost 5 bases; unmatched junction nucleotides: 9. The CDR3 is 15 residues long. For the CDR3, the DNA is TGTGCCAGCAGCTTGTATAGCGGGGGAACGGAGACCCAGTACTTC. Translating it yields CASSLYSGGTETQYF.

The chain has TRBV6-5 and TRBJ1-3; D uncertain. V was clipped by 10 bases and J by 4 bases, with 8 bases between them. CDR1 is MNHEY, CDR2 SVGAGI, per germline. CDR3 length: 11 residues. The chain's CDR3 is CATLLGNTIYF. CDR3 bases: TGTGCCACCCTGTTAGGAAACACCATATATTTT.

The chain links TRBV5-6 to TRBJ1-4, with D possibly matching TRBD1 (6 bases). CDR1 is SGHDT, CDR2 YYEEEE, per germline. V dropped 4 bases and J dropped 11 bases, with 21 bases sitting between them. This CDR3 contains 15 residues. This chain's CDR3 is CASSRGATALGKLFF. DNA for the CDR3: TGTGCCAGCAGCCGGGGGGCCACCGCCTTGGGGAAACTGTTTTTT. Together with reference TRBV5-6 and TRBJ1-4, the CDR3 gives the full variable domain: DAGVTQSPTHLIKTRGQQVTLRCSPKSGHDTVSWYQQALGQGPQFIFQYYEEEERQRGNFPDRFSGHQFPNYSSELNVNALLLGDSALYLCASSRGATALGKLFFGSGTQLSVL.

This clone was counted a few times. A read error may produce the germline difference seen at one junction end. The CDR3 loop reads CASSPTGTGTQYF. The CDR3 DNA is TGTGCCAGCAGCCCGACCGGGACAGGTACGCAGTATTTT. This sequence joins TRBV3-1 (or the pseudogene TRBV3-2) and TRBJ2-3; TRBD1 matches 8 bases. The germline V gene encodes CDR1 LGHDT and CDR2 YNNKEL (reference sequence). This CDR3 has 13 residues.

The genes are TRBV7-9 and TRBJ1-1; TRBD1 matches at 9 bases. The CDR3 is 14 amino acids. Germline V gives CDR1 SEHNR, CDR2 FQNEAQ (reference sequence). V dropped 5 bases and J dropped 9; count of bases not matched to a gene: 10. The CDR3 DNA sequence: TGTGCCAGCAGCGCCCCCATAGGACAGGGGAAAGCTTTCTTT. This translates into CASSAPIGQGKAFF.

This clone was seen just once. This chain links TRBV7-2 with TRBJ2-3, with unresolved D. Germline V gene sequence: CDR1 SGHTA, CDR2 FQGNSA. Trimming left V 7 bases short and J 5 bases short, with 7 bases between. The length of the CDR3 is 11 residues. The chain's CDR3 is CASTTRDTQYF. CDR3 DNA sequence: TGTGCCAGCACCACCAGAGATACGCAGTATTTT.

The chain is built from TRBV28 and TRBJ1-1; TRBD1 might be the D (5 bases). The germline CDR1 and CDR2 sequences are MDHEN and SYDVKM. The CDR3 extends over 15 amino acids. Trimming took off 0 bases at V and 3 bases at J, with 11 bases between the two ends. The CDR3 region is CASSLWAGGDTEAFF. CDR3 coding DNA: TGTGCCAGCAGTTTATGGGCGGGGGGGGACACTGAAGCTTTCTTT.

This chain uses TRBV5-1 with TRBJ2-1; D is uncertain. Trimming shortened V by 0 bases and J by 0 bases, and 13 bases separated the two germline ends. Germline V gene lookup returns CDR1 SGHRS and CDR2 YFSETQ. This CDR3 has 17 residues. DNA for the CDR3: TGCGCCAGCAGCTTGGGCCGCACTTTAAGCTCCTACAATGAGCAGTTCTTC. Its translation: CASSLGRTLSSYNEQFF.

The genes are TRBV18 and TRBJ1-1; D gene ambiguous. CDR1 and CDR2 (germline): KGHSH, LQKENI. V was trimmed by 3 bases and J by 0 bases, leaving 5 bases between them. This CDR3 comprises 13 residues. The CDR3 here is CASSPGVNTEAFF. The CDR3 DNA follows: TGTGCCAGCTCACCTGGAGTGAACACTGAAGCTTTCTTT.

The chain uses TRBV9 and TRBJ2-1; 13 bases agree with TRBD2. Looked up from germline, CDR1 is SGDLS and CDR2 is YYNGEE. V was pared by 0 bases and J by 8 bases, with 5 bases of the junction left unmatched. This CDR3 has 16 residues. CDR3 protein: CASSVGTSGGADEQFF. CDR3 nucleotide sequence: TGTGCCAGCAGCGTAGGTACTAGCGGGGGGGCCGATGAGCAGTTCTTC.

V gene TRBV24-1 combines with J gene TRBJ1-4; no reliable D call. CDR3 size: 13 residues. Deletions cut 6 bases from V and 6 bases from J, with 10 bases between. Germline CDR1 KGHDR, CDR2 SFDVKD. The CDR3 protein is CATSSRHHEKLFF. In DNA form, the CDR3 reads TGTGCCACCAGTTCTCGACACCATGAAAAACTGTTTTTT.